Each of the 16 T cell receptor beta chains below was sequenced from the same sample in a study of control samples from healthy donors and cancer patients. Assay: immunoSEQ multiplex PCR; the TCRdb copy retains only in-frame clones and omits some. The sample shows 150,000 to 200,000 clones, 91% of them seen only once. Sequenced material: blood. The origin of the receptors is a woman aged 25 to 39 in good health.

The chain has TRBV14 and TRBJ2-7; TRBD1 matches 9 bases. This CDR3 is 14 amino acids long. V was pared by 3 bases and J by 5 bases, with 5 bases of the junction left unmatched. The germline gives CDR1 SGHDN, CDR2 FVKESK. CDR3 DNA: TGTGCCAGCAGCCACGGGGACAGGGTCCACGAGCAGTACTTC. It is translated as CASSHGDRVHEQYF. Supplemented by reference TRBV14 and TRBJ2-7, the full variable domain reads EAGVTQFPSHSVIEKGQTVTLRCDPISGHDNLYWYRRVMGKEIKFLLHFVKESKQDESGMPNNRFLAERTGGTYSTLKVQPAELEDSGVYFCASSHGDRVHEQYFGPGTRLTVT.

The chain joins TRBV2 to TRBJ2-3, with 9 bases that match TRBD2. The trim removed 4 bases at V and 2 bases at J, leaving 4 bases unmatched. CDR3 length equals 15 residues. Looked up from germline, CDR1 is SNHLY and CDR2 is FYNNEI. CDR3 amino acids: CASSAAGGPTDTQYF. DNA for the CDR3: TGTGCCAGCAGTGCGGCGGGGGGGCCCACAGATACGCAGTATTTT. The variable domain in full, with the rest retrieved from reference TRBV2 and TRBJ2-3, is EPEVTQTPSHQVTQMGQEVILRCVPISNHLYFYWYRQILGQKVEFLVSFYNNEISEKSEIFDDQFSVERPDGSNFTLKIRSTKLEDSAMYFCASSAAGGPTDTQYFGPGTRLTVL.

This sequence joins TRBV19 and TRBJ1-5; maybe TRBD1 (5 bases). Trimming pared 3 bases from V and 3 bases from J, leaving 15 bases between. CDR1 LNHDA and CDR2 SQIVND come from the germline V gene (reference sequence). The length of the CDR3 is 16 residues. Written as DNA, the CDR3 is TGTGCCAGTAGTATCTCGGCAGGGAATACCAATCAGCCCCAGCATTTT. The encoded protein is CASSISAGNTNQPQHF.

The gene calls are TRBV28 and TRBJ1-2; no definite D call. The V end lost 5 bases, the J end lost 4 bases, and 5 bases lay between the germline ends. Germline-derived CDR1 and CDR2 are MDHEN and SYDVKM. CDR3 length: 11 amino acids. The CDR3 here is CASSPSYGYTF. The CDR3 DNA sequence: TGTGCCAGCAGTCCGTCCTATGGCTACACCTTC.

The J gene is TRBJ1-6, the V gene TRBV3-1 (or the pseudogene TRBV3-2); 7 nucleotides align to TRBD1. After removal of 4 bases from V and 3 bases from J, the junction contained 3 bases not matched to a gene. This CDR3 has 15 residues. Per the germline V gene, CDR1 is LGHDT and CDR2 is YNNKEL (reference sequence). CDR3 sequence (DNA): TGTGCCAGCAGCCGGGGACAGAACTATAATTCACCCCTCCACTTT. Translated: CASSRGQNYNSPLHF.

By sample share, this clone is medium-sized. The genes are TRBV5-4 and TRBJ2-7, with D possibly being TRBD2 (6 bases). This CDR3 spans 16 amino acids. V was pared by 0 bases and J by 2 bases, with 15 bases between. Germline CDR1 is SGHNT and CDR2 is YYREEE (reference sequence). The CDR3 protein is CASSLAAGIKTYEQYF. CDR3 DNA: TGTGCCAGCAGCTTGGCCGCGGGGATCAAGACCTACGAGCAGTACTTC. The full variable domain, its missing parts supplied by reference TRBV5-4 and TRBJ2-7, is ETGVTQSPTHLIKTRGQQVTLRCSSQSGHNTVSWYQQALGQGPQFIFQYYREEENGRGNFPPRFSGLQFPNYSSELNVNALELDDSALYLCASSLAAGIKTYEQYFGPGTRLTVT.

This chain uses TRBV9 with TRBJ2-6; D is uncertain. From germline, CDR1 is SGDLS and CDR2 YYNGEE. Trimming took 3 bases from V and 0 from J, leaving 4 bases between them. The CDR3 has 14 residues. CDR3 nucleotides: TGTGCCAGCAGCGCCATCTCTGGGGCCAACGTCCTGACTTTC. Translated: CASSAISGANVLTF.

V and J are TRBV5-4 and TRBJ1-1; D is uncertain. Between the trimmed V and J ends, which lost 2 bases and 1 base, there was a span of 9 bases. CDR3 length: 14 residues. Germline CDR1 is SGHNT and CDR2 is YYREEE (reference sequence). The CDR3: CASSFRLANTEAFF. The CDR3 nucleotides read TGTGCCAGCAGCTTCCGACTGGCGAACACTGAAGCTTTCTTT.

This chain joins TRBV7-9 and TRBJ2-3, with 9 bases fitting TRBD2. The germline V gene encodes CDR1 SEHNR and CDR2 FQNEAQ (reference sequence). CDR3 size: 16 residues. V shed 0 bases and J 4 bases; nucleotides not matched to a gene: 5. CDR3 sequence reads: CASSLASGSSADTQYF. CDR3 nucleotide sequence: TGTGCCAGCAGCTTAGCTAGCGGGAGTAGCGCAGATACGCAGTATTTT.

This clone was seen a few times. The V and J genes are TRBV5-1 and TRBJ2-5, with 9 bases fitting TRBD2. This CDR3 has 16 residues. Germline lookup yields CDR1 SGHRS and CDR2 YFSETQ. The junction had 4 bases not matched to a gene; V was cut back by 1 base and J by 0 bases. CDR3 amino acids: CASSLQRGVYQETQYF. CDR3 nucleotides: TGCGCCAGCAGCTTGCAGCGGGGGGTGTACCAAGAGACCCAGTACTTC.

V usage is TRBV14 and J usage is TRBJ1-3, with D hard to call. The CDR3 covers 15 residues. The germline V gene has CDR1 SGHDN and CDR2 FVKESK. The V and J ends lost 2 bases and 3 bases respectively, with 11 bases between them. The DNA of the CDR3 is TGTGCCAGCAGCCAATATGGAGGGCTTGGAAACACCATATATTTT. Protein sequence: CASSQYGGLGNTIYF.

V is TRBV4-3 and J is TRBJ2-7, with 12 bases matching TRBD1. Germline CDR1 and CDR2: LGHNA and YSLEER. The length of the CDR3 is 16 residues. Unmatched junction bases numbered 4, after V lost 1 base and J lost 3 bases. This chain's CDR3 is CASSQGGQGAYYEQYF. The CDR3 DNA follows: TGCGCCAGCAGCCAAGGGGGACAGGGGGCGTACTACGAGCAGTACTTC.

The chain couples TRBV6-6 to TRBJ1-1; no definite D call. This CDR3 region has 14 residues. V dropped 5 bases and J dropped 4 bases, with 14 bases sitting between them. The germline CDR1 and CDR2 sequences are MNHNY and SVGAGI (reference sequence). CDR3 sequence (DNA): TGTGCCAGCAGTCGATCACCGGTGGTCACTGAAGCTTTCTTT. This encodes CASSRSPVVTEAFF.

This chain uses TRBV19 with TRBJ2-3, with TRBD2 matching over 8 bases. Germline-derived CDR1 and CDR2 are LNHDA and SQIVND (reference sequence). The V gene end was trimmed by 3 bases and the J gene end by 2 bases; junction bases not matched to a gene: 4. There are 15 residues in the CDR3. CDR3: CASSMVTSDTDTQYF. The CDR3 DNA is TGTGCCAGTAGTATGGTGACTAGCGACACAGATACGCAGTATTTT. Combining the CDR3 with reference TRBV19 and TRBJ2-3 gives the whole variable domain DGGITQSPKYLFRKEGQNVTLSCEQNLNHDAMYWYRQDPGQGLRLIYYSQIVNDFQKGDIAEGYSVSREKKESFPLTVTSAQKNPTAFYLCASSMVTSDTDTQYFGPGTRLTVL.

The gene calls are TRBV3-1 (or the pseudogene TRBV3-2) and TRBJ1-2; D is perhaps TRBD1 (5 bases). V shed 0 bases and J shed 3 bases, with 5 bases lying between them. This CDR3 spans 13 amino acids. Germline CDR1 is LGHDT and CDR2 is YNNKEL (reference sequence). Here the CDR3 reads CASSQDRDYGYTF. CDR3 DNA sequence: TGTGCCAGCAGCCAAGACAGGGACTATGGCTACACCTTC.

The chain carries TRBV6-5 and TRBJ1-5; unclear D gene. V lost 8 bases and J 2 bases, leaving 13 bases between the germline ends. The CDR3 runs 14 residues. CDR1 and CDR2 from the germline V gene are MNHEY and SVGAGI. The CDR3 is CASFQVWGNQPQHF. For the CDR3, the DNA is TGTGCCAGCTTCCAGGTGTGGGGCAATCAGCCCCAGCATTTT.